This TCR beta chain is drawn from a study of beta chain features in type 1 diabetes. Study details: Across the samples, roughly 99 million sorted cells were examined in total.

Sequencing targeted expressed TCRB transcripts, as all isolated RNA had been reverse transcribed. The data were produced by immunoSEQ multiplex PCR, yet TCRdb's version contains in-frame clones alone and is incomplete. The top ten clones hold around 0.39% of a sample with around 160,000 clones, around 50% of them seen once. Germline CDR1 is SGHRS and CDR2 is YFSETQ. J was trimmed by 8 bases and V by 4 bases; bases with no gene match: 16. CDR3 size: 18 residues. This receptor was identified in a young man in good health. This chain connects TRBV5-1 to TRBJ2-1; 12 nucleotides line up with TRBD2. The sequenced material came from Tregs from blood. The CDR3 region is CASSPSAVLAGGRDEQFF. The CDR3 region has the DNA TGCGCCAGCAGCCCCTCCGCCGTGCTAGCGGGAGGGCGGGATGAGCAGTTCTTC. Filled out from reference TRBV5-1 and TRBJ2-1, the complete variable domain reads KAGVTQTPRYLIKTRGQQVTLSCSPISGHRSVSWYQQTPGQGLQFLFEYFSETQRNKGNFPGRFSGRQFSNSRSEMNVSTLELGDSALYLCASSPSAVLAGGRDEQFFGPGTRLTVL.